The 32 T cell receptor beta chains below were found in one sample sequenced in a study of blood T cell repertoires in COVID-19 (dated by TCRdb to the early 2020s). Library preparation employed the immunoSEQ multiplex PCR assay. Sourced from immuneACCESS, this table was stored by TCRdb with only in-frame sequences that have V and J called. A share of the clones is absent; for the studies checked, an unresolved V gene accounts for under half, and the remainder has no known explanation. The sample table shows some 260,000 clones, and around 89% are seen once. 8.8% of the sample is in the top ten clones. The material sequenced was PBMCs or T cells enriched from blood (not recorded which). The receptors originated from a man between 40 and 49 years old who had recovered from COVID-19.

The chain employs TRBV4-3 and TRBJ1-2, with D uncertain. Per the germline V gene, CDR1 is LGHNA and CDR2 is YSLEER. V gave up 3 bases and J gave up 4 bases, with 9 bases separating them. The CDR3 loop spans 13 amino acids. The CDR3 is CASSQFGSYGYTF. The DNA for the CDR3 is TGCGCCAGCAGCCAGTTCGGTAGCTATGGCTACACCTTC.

The genes are TRBV14 and TRBJ2-1; 11 bases are a match to TRBD2. The CDR3 has 15 residues. Trimming took 6 bases from V and 9 from J; bases not matched to a gene: 10. Germline CDR1 is SGHDN and CDR2 is FVKESK. The CDR3 DNA sequence: TGTGCCAGCAGTATAGCGGGGGGGCCCGCAGTTGAGCAGTTCTTC. It translates to CASSIAGGPAVEQFF.

The gene calls are TRBV5-6 and TRBJ1-3; D possibly corresponds to TRBD1 (5 bases). Trimming removed 2 bases at V and 0 bases at J, with 15 bases between. The CDR3 loop spans 17 amino acids. Looked up from germline, CDR1 is SGHDT and CDR2 is YYEEEE. The CDR3 here is CASSLRLGGFSGNTIYF. Written as DNA, the CDR3 is TGTGCCAGCAGCTTACGCCTGGGGGGGTTCTCTGGAAACACCATATATTTT.

The chain links TRBV19 to TRBJ1-2; the D is unclear. Germline V CDR1 and CDR2: LNHDA, SQIVND (reference sequence). The CDR3 totals 14 residues. Trimming cost V 3 bases and J 2 bases, with 10 bases left between them. This chain's CDR3 is CASSMSGKNYGYTF. The CDR3 nucleotides read TGTGCCAGTAGTATGTCCGGGAAGAACTATGGCTACACCTTC.

The chain recombines TRBV5-1 with TRBJ2-6, with 7 bases identical to TRBD2. From germline, CDR1 is SGHRS and CDR2 YFSETQ. CDR3 length: 16 amino acids. Unmatched junction bases numbered 1, after V lost 0 bases and J lost 1 base. The CDR3 region has the DNA TGCGCCAGCAGCTTGGACGGGGGGTCTGGGGCCAACGTCCTGACTTTC. It translates to CASSLDGGSGANVLTF. The full variable domain, with the rest looked up from reference TRBV5-1 and TRBJ2-6, is KAGVTQTPRYLIKTRGQQVTLSCSPISGHRSVSWYQQTPGQGLQFLFEYFSETQRNKGNFPGRFSGRQFSNSRSEMNVSTLELGDSALYLCASSLDGGSGANVLTFGAGSRLTVL.

This chain links TRBV19 with TRBJ1-2; the match to TRBD1 covers 8 bases. The CDR3 runs 14 residues. From germline, CDR1 is LNHDA and CDR2 SQIVND (reference sequence). Germline trimming cut 7 bases from V and 4 bases from J; bases unmatched to any gene: 8. The CDR3: CASTKGQASYGYTF. The CDR3 nucleotides are TGTGCCAGTACTAAGGGACAGGCATCCTATGGCTACACCTTC.

V usage is TRBV10-1 and J usage is TRBJ2-7; possibly TRBD1 for D (5 bases). From germline, CDR1 is WNHNN and CDR2 SYGVQD (reference sequence). V lost 3 bases and J lost 6, with 9 bases in between. The CDR3 is 12 residues long. The CDR3 region has the DNA TGCGCCAGCAGTGACAGGGTAGCCGAGCAGTACTTC. Its protein product is CASSDRVAEQYF.

This rearrangement joins TRBV28 to TRBJ1-1; maybe TRBD1 (5 bases). Germline CDR1 and CDR2: MDHEN and SYDVKM. The CDR3 has 15 residues. Trimming took 4 bases from V and 1 from J, leaving 13 bases between them. The CDR3 nucleotides are TGTGCCAGCAGTTCCCCGGGGGATGGGAACACTGAAGCTTTCTTT. Translating gives CASSSPGDGNTEAFF.

The CDR3 DNA reads TGTGCCAGCAGCCGAAGAGGAGGGGGGGTTGGGACAGATACGCAGTATTTT. Encoded protein: CASSRRGGGVGTDTQYF. This sequence joins TRBV3-1 (or the pseudogene TRBV3-2) and TRBJ2-3; D may be TRBD2 (7 bases). The CDR3 totals 17 residues. CDR1 and CDR2 (germline): LGHDT, YNNKEL (reference sequence). The V end was cut by 4 bases, the J end by 3 bases, with 20 bases between.

J is TRBJ2-1 and V is TRBV7-8; D gene uncertain. V shed 3 bases and J shed 4 bases, with 7 bases lying between them. The CDR3 consists of 13 residues. Germline CDR1 SGHVS, CDR2 FQNEAQ. In nucleotides, the CDR3 is TGTGCCAGCAGCTTCGACACATACAATGAGCAGTTCTTC. Translated: CASSFDTYNEQFF.

The genes are TRBV11-2 and TRBJ1-4, with D possibly being TRBD1 (6 bases). The germline gives CDR1 SGHAT, CDR2 FQNNGV. This CDR3 spans 16 amino acids. Trimming cost V 5 bases and J 3 bases, with 16 bases left between them. The CDR3 spells CASSPLRTASNEKLFF. The CDR3 DNA reads TGTGCCAGCAGCCCCCTCCGGACAGCTTCTAATGAAAAACTGTTTTTT.

This sequence joins TRBV9 and TRBJ2-5, with 9 positions matching TRBD2. The CDR3 is made up of 19 amino acids. CDR1 is SGDLS and CDR2 is YYNGEE in the germline V gene. The junction had 15 bases not matched to a gene; V was cut back by 0 bases and J by 3 bases. CDR3 sequence reads: CASSVGLQWGLAGEETQYF. DNA of the CDR3: TGTGCCAGCAGCGTAGGTTTACAGTGGGGACTAGCCGGAGAAGAGACCCAGTACTTC.

This sequence joins TRBV15 and TRBJ2-2; D call uncertain. Germline V lookup: CDR1 LNHNV, CDR2 YYDKDF (reference sequence). This CDR3 is 12 amino acids long. The germline V and J ends were trimmed by 2 bases and 7 bases, with 5 bases remaining between them. In nucleotides, the CDR3 is TGTGCCACCAGCAGACAGGACGGGGAGCTGTTTTTT. Translated: CATSRQDGELFF.

This clone appeared a few times. J is TRBJ2-3 and V is TRBV7-2; D is possibly TRBD1 (5 bases). This CDR3 is 13 amino acids long. V shed 3 bases and J shed 9 bases, with 13 bases lying between them. Germline-derived CDR1 and CDR2 are SGHTA and FQGNSA. Here the CDR3 reads CASSFPPGHTQYF. The CDR3 DNA reads as TGTGCCAGCAGCTTCCCGCCAGGGCACACGCAGTATTTT.

The chain carries TRBV5-6 and TRBJ2-2, with D hard to call. Between the trimmed V and J ends, which lost 0 bases and 3 bases, there was a span of 12 bases. The CDR3 runs to 16 residues. Germline CDR1 and CDR2: SGHDT and YYEEEE. The CDR3 DNA reads TGTGCCAGCAGCTTGGGACCCCTCACAGACACCGGGGAGCTGTTTTTT. Translation: CASSLGPLTDTGELFF.

CDR3 DNA sequence: TGCAGTCTACCGACAGGGAAGGCCCAGTACTTC. Protein sequence: CSLPTGKAQYF. This sequence joins TRBV20-1 and TRBJ2-5, with 7 nucleotides matching TRBD1. CDR1 is DFQATT, CDR2 SNEGSKA, per germline (reference sequence). The J segment lost 9 bases and the V segment lost 8 bases, leaving 9 bases of the junction unmatched. This CDR3 has 11 residues.

This clone was seen just once. The chain couples TRBV18 to TRBJ1-1; tentatively, D is TRBD1 (5 bases). Trimming left V 2 bases short and J 7 bases short, with 17 bases between. The CDR3 covers 15 residues. CDR1 and CDR2 from the germline V gene are KGHSH and LQKENI. The CDR3 sequence: CASSPRTTDMVEAFF. The DNA of the CDR3 is TGTGCCAGCTCACCAAGGACTACGGACATGGTTGAAGCTTTCTTT.

The chain carries TRBV29-1 and TRBJ1-1; D is perhaps TRBD1 (6 bases). CDR3 length equals 15 residues. Trimming removed 1 base at V and 3 bases at J, with 15 bases between. CDR1 and CDR2 from the germline V gene are SQVTM and ANQGSEA. CDR3 amino acids: CSVEVPGRGDTEAFF. In DNA, the CDR3 is TGCAGCGTTGAAGTTCCTGGCAGGGGAGACACTGAAGCTTTCTTT.

The genes are TRBV5-4 and TRBJ2-1; 8 bases map to TRBD1. Germline assignment: CDR1 SGHNT and CDR2 YYREEE (reference sequence). J was trimmed by 4 bases and V by 0 bases; bases with no gene match: 12. This CDR3 contains 18 residues. The DNA of the CDR3 is TGTGCCAGCAGCTTGGTAGGGCGACAGGGGAATATTTACAATGAGCAGTTCTTC. It translates to CASSLVGRQGNIYNEQFF.

V gene TRBV12-3 or TRBV12-4 combines with J gene TRBJ1-3, with D perhaps TRBD1 (5 bases). The CDR3 consists of 13 residues. V was cut by 7 bases and J by 4 bases, with 11 bases left in between. DNA for the CDR3: TGTGCCAGCATGCTCAACAGGGGAAACACCATATATTTT. Translation: CASMLNRGNTIYF.

The V gene is TRBV28, the J gene TRBJ2-1; D remains unclear. Germline V lookup: CDR1 MDHEN, CDR2 SYDVKM. The V end was cut by 4 bases, the J end by 6 bases, with 10 bases between. The CDR3 is made up of 13 amino acids. The CDR3 DNA is TGTGCCAGCAGTTCCTCCCTCCTCAATGAGCAGTTCTTC. This translates into CASSSSLLNEQFF.

CDR3 DNA: TGTGCCAGCAGCATTGGGACAGGTCCTAACTATGGCTACACCTTC. Encoded protein: CASSIGTGPNYGYTF. The chain employs TRBV9 and TRBJ1-2, with 8 positions matching TRBD1. The CDR3 extends over 15 amino acids. Trimming at V came to 4 bases and at J to 0 bases, leaving 5 bases not matched to a gene. Germline values: CDR1 SGDLS, CDR2 YYNGEE.

This chain uses TRBV7-9 with TRBJ2-1; 10 positions match TRBD2. Germline V gives CDR1 SEHNR, CDR2 FQNEAQ (reference sequence). The CDR3 is made up of 18 amino acids. With 5 bases clipped from V and 0 bases from J, the junction kept 10 bases outside the gene matches. The CDR3 reads CASSPGTSAVSSYNEQFF. CDR3 nucleotide sequence: TGTGCCAGCAGCCCCGGGACTAGCGCCGTAAGCTCCTACAATGAGCAGTTCTTC. Drawing the rest from reference TRBV7-9 and TRBJ2-1, the complete variable domain is DTGVSQNPRHKITKRGQNVTFRCDPISEHNRLYWYRQTLGQGPEFLTYFQNEAQLEKSRLLSDRFSAERPKGSFSTLEIQRTEQGDSAMYLCASSPGTSAVSSYNEQFFGPGTRLTVL.

The V gene is TRBV5-6, the J gene TRBJ2-1; D uncertain. This CDR3 region has 15 residues. Trimming left V 2 bases short and J 1 base short, with 10 bases between. CDR1 SGHDT and CDR2 YYEEEE come from the germline V gene. CDR3 nucleotide sequence: TGTGCCAGCAGCTTCGACTTTGCTTCCTACAATGAGCAGTTCTTC. This gives the protein CASSFDFASYNEQFF.

A note on this clone: An end of the junction does not agree with germline; a read error may underlie this. The J gene is TRBJ2-2, the V gene TRBV7-7; D ambiguous. Germline V gives CDR1 SSHAT, CDR2 FNYEAQ (reference sequence). The CDR3 is 15 residues long. The CDR3 protein is CASSLGFPSTGELFF. In DNA, the CDR3 is TGTGCTAGCAGCTTAGGGTTTCCCAGCACCGGGGAGCTGTTTTTT.

In its sample, this clone was seen a few times. For the CDR3, the DNA is TGTGCCAGTAGTATAGACGGGACTAGCGGGAGTACCGCTCTCAATGAGCAGTTCTTC. Encoded protein: CASSIDGTSGSTALNEQFF. V is TRBV19 and J is TRBJ2-1, with 14 nucleotides matching TRBD2. Trimming cost V 0 bases and J 6 bases; bases outside gene matches: 10. Germline V gene data show CDR1 as LNHDA and CDR2 as SQIVND (reference sequence). The CDR3 sequence is 19 residues long.

The rearrangement links TRBV7-8 to TRBJ1-1; no firm D call. CDR1 and CDR2 (germline): SGHVS, FQNEAQ. Trimming cost V 2 bases and J 1 base, with 8 bases left between them. The CDR3 loop spans 14 amino acids. As DNA, the CDR3 is TGTGCCAGCAGCTTACAGCAGGCGAACACTGAAGCTTTCTTT. Translated: CASSLQQANTEAFF.

The chain combines TRBV19 with TRBJ2-5, with 7 positions matching TRBD1. Germline V lookup: CDR1 LNHDA, CDR2 SQIVND (reference sequence). The CDR3 has 15 residues. The trim removed 0 bases at V and 5 bases at J, leaving 6 bases unmatched. In DNA form, the CDR3 reads TGTGCCAGTAGTATAGAGGTGACAGGGTCGGAGACCCAGTACTTC. Translating gives CASSIEVTGSETQYF.

The chain combines TRBV5-1 with TRBJ1-2; tentatively, D is TRBD1 (5 bases). The germline V gene has CDR1 SGHRS and CDR2 YFSETQ. The CDR3 totals 13 residues. The V end lost 2 bases, the J end lost 1 base, and 6 bases lay between the germline ends. CDR3 DNA: TGCGCCAGCAGCTTCCAGGGTAACTATGGCTACACCTTC. Translation gives CASSFQGNYGYTF. Full variable domain (missing parts from reference TRBV5-1 and TRBJ1-2): KAGVTQTPRYLIKTRGQQVTLSCSPISGHRSVSWYQQTPGQGLQFLFEYFSETQRNKGNFPGRFSGRQFSNSRSEMNVSTLELGDSALYLCASSFQGNYGYTFGSGTRLTVV.

This clone has only a few counts. The chain joins TRBV11-2 to TRBJ2-1; TRBD2 aligns across 11 bases. The CDR3 totals 16 residues. The V gene's germline CDR1 is SGHAT and CDR2 FQNNGV. The V segment lost 4 bases and the J segment 6 bases; nucleotides outside the gene matches: 8. The CDR3 spells CASSSLGLAGSNEQFF. The CDR3 coding sequence is TGTGCCAGCAGCTCGCTTGGACTAGCGGGTAGCAATGAGCAGTTCTTC.

V usage is TRBV6-5 and J usage is TRBJ1-3; D not resolved. V lost 6 bases and J lost 0, with 6 bases in between. This CDR3 region has 13 residues. The germline V gene encodes CDR1 MNHEY and CDR2 SVGAGI. This chain's CDR3 is CASRVYSGNTIYF. Written as DNA, the CDR3 is TGTGCCAGCAGGGTCTACTCTGGAAACACCATATATTTT.

The V gene is TRBV7-2, the J gene TRBJ2-2; 9 bases match TRBD2. Germline lookup yields CDR1 SGHTA and CDR2 FQGNSA. The trim removed 7 bases at V and 7 bases at J, leaving 4 bases unmatched. CDR3 size: 13 residues. CDR3 DNA sequence: TGTGCCAGCAACGCGGGAGGGGTCGGGGAGCTGTTTTTT. Translated, it gives CASNAGGVGELFF. Based on the CDR3 plus reference TRBV7-2 and TRBJ2-2, the full variable domain is GAGVSQSPSNKVTEKGKDVELRCDPISGHTALYWYRQSLGQGLEFLIYFQGNSAPDKSGLPSDRFSAERTGGSVSTLTIQRTQQEDSAVYLCASNAGGVGELFFGEGSRLTVL.